The 5 T cell receptor beta chains below all came from one sample that was sequenced in a study of cytomegalovirus exposure and HLA in healthy donors. Use of 60 Vbeta and 13 Jbeta primers characterized the PCR. The data were produced by immunoSEQ multiplex PCR, yet TCRdb's version contains in-frame clones alone and is incomplete. The top ten clones hold roughly 1% of a sample with around 130,000 clones, over 60% of them seen once. The sequencing sample was made of PBMCs. Source of these receptors: a woman aged 60-75 years in good health and CMV-seronegative.

The gene calls are TRBV27 and TRBJ2-1, with D possibly matching TRBD2 (5 bases). The CDR3 runs to 16 residues. Trimming removed 0 bases from V and 4 bases from J, with 13 bases in between. The V gene's germline CDR1 is MNHEY and CDR2 SMNVEV (reference sequence). The CDR3 nucleotides read TGTGCCAGCAGTTTATCCGTCGGGATACGGTACAATGAGCAGTTCTTC. Amino acid sequence: CASSLSVGIRYNEQFF.

This chain links TRBV5-1 with TRBJ2-5; no reliable D call. Germline V gene data show CDR1 as SGHRS and CDR2 as YFSETQ. The V end lost 2 bases, the J end lost 7 bases, and 15 bases lay between the germline ends. This CDR3 contains 14 residues. Written as DNA, the CDR3 is TGCGCCAGCAGCTTTGCAGTTCCCCTTTGGACCCAGTACTTC. Its translation is CASSFAVPLWTQYF.

This clone was counted once. V gene TRBV5-4 combines with J gene TRBJ2-2; TRBD2 agrees at 7 bases. This CDR3 spans 15 amino acids. Germline V gene sequence: CDR1 SGHNT, CDR2 YYREEE (reference sequence). V trimming: 5 bases; J trimming: 2 bases; junction bases outside the gene matches: 6. DNA of the CDR3: TGTGCCAGCAGACCCGGGACTACCAACACCGGGGAGCTGTTTTTT. Encoded protein: CASRPGTTNTGELFF.

This clone was seen just once. The chain links TRBV27 to TRBJ2-1; 7 bases fit TRBD2. The CDR3 totals 13 residues. J gave up 15 bases and V 4 bases, and 12 bases lay outside the gene matches. In germline, CDR1 is MNHEY, CDR2 SMNVEV (reference sequence). CDR3 nucleotide sequence: TGTGCCAGCAGTTCCCCGACTAGCAGGAAGTTGTTCTTC. The encoded protein is CASSSPTSRKLFF.

The rearrangement links TRBV29-1 to TRBJ1-1; D not certain. Germline V gene sequence: CDR1 SQVTM, CDR2 ANQGSEA. The CDR3 is 18 residues long. Trimming removed 1 base at V and 0 bases at J, with 21 bases between. The CDR3 DNA reads as TGCAGCGTTGAAGGGCGAGGGATCCCCTGGGCAATGAACACTGAAGCTTTCTTT. Its translation is CSVEGRGIPWAMNTEAFF.